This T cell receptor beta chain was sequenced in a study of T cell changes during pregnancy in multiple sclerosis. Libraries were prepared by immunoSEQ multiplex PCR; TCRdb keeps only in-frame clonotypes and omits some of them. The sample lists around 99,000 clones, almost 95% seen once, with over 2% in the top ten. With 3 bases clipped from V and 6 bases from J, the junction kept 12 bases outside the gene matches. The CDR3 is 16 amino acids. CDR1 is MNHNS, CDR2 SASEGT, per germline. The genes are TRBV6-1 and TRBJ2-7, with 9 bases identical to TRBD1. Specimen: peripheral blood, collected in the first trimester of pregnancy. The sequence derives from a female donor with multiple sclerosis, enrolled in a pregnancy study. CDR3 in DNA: TGTGCCAGCAGTGACGACCTGGGACAGGGAGGTAGCGAGCAGTACTTC. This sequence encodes CASSDDLGQGGSEQYF.